One and the same sample provided the 3 T cell receptor beta chains below, sequenced in a study of T cells in localized non-small cell lung cancer. The protocol was immunoSEQ multiplex PCR, while the TCRdb copy is restricted to in-frame clones and leaves out a portion. The sample carries fewer than 25,000 clones, roughly nine tenths recorded once. Sample: peripheral blood, taken before any cancer treatment. The source of these receptors is a woman aged 40-69 years with stage I lung adenocarcinoma.

The chain has TRBV19 and TRBJ2-5; 7 bases are a match to TRBD1. V lost 4 bases to trimming and J lost 1 base; unmatched junction nucleotides: 3. Germline CDR1 reads LNHDA; CDR2 reads SQIVND (reference sequence). This CDR3 contains 14 residues. DNA for the CDR3: TGTGCCAGTAGTACCACAGGGGTCCAAGAGACCCAGTACTTC. Its translation: CASSTTGVQETQYF.

The chain combines TRBV7-2 with TRBJ1-2; a weak D match, TRBD1 (5 bases). Germline V gives CDR1 SGHTA, CDR2 FQGNSA. This CDR3 spans 15 amino acids. Trimming shortened V by 4 bases and J by 4 bases, and 16 bases separated the two germline ends. CDR3 DNA sequence: TGTGCCAGCAGCTGGGTGACCGAGGACATCTATGGCTACACCTTC. Translated, it gives CASSWVTEDIYGYTF.

The gene calls are TRBV4-3 and TRBJ2-5; 10 positions agree with TRBD2. V lost 1 base, J lost 5 bases, and 13 bases stayed unmatched. The CDR3 consists of 18 residues. Germline V CDR1 and CDR2: LGHNA, YSLEER. CDR3 DNA sequence: TGCGCCAGCAGCCAAGGGAATCCTAGCGGGGGTCCGGTGGAGACCCAGTACTTC. This sequence encodes CASSQGNPSGGPVETQYF.